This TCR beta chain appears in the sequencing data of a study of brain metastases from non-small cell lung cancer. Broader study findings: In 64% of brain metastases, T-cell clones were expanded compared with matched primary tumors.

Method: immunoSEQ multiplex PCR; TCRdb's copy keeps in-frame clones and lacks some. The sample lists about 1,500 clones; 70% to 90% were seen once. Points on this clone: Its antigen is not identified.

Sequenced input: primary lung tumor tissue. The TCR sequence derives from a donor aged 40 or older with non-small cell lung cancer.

The CDR3 sequence is CASSYTWQTADYEQYF. In nucleotides, the CDR3 is TGTGCCAGCAGTTACACTTGGCAGACAGCCGACTACGAGCAGTACTTC. The gene calls are TRBV6-5 and TRBJ2-7; perhaps TRBD1 as D (5 bases). V was trimmed by 2 bases and J by 3 bases, leaving 17 bases between them. The CDR3 is 16 amino acids. Germline V lookup: CDR1 MNHEY, CDR2 SVGAGI.